This TCR beta chain was captured in a study of T cell repertoires in cytomegalovirus infection. Across the whole study: In public TCR beta signatures, there were indications of both CMV infection and matching HLA type. Broader study findings: Adding up the frequency of public TCR beta families identified people who carried CMV plus the relevant HLA.

Turning to this clonotype: Its antigen is still unknown.

This CDR3 is built from 16 residues. Germline CDR1 MGHRA, CDR2 YSYEKL. V was pared by 3 bases and J by 0 bases, with 14 bases between. One entry per CDR3 protein, called by TCRdb with MiXCR from the reads. Among fewer than 350,000 distinct CDR3 sequences listed, roughly 15% were seen once. The TCR sequence derives from a human donor in good health (CMV status not recorded). Some clones in this sample may be carry-over from other donors' samples. V gene TRBV4-1 combines with J gene TRBJ2-5; D gene unclear. The specimen was PBMCs. The CDR3 protein is CASSHLAEVNQETQYF. In DNA, the CDR3 is TGCGCCAGCAGCCATTTGGCAGAAGTAAACCAAGAGACCCAGTACTTC.